Each of the 5 T cell receptor beta chains below was sequenced from the same sample in a study of T cell responses to AZD1222 COVID-19 vaccine. Some clones are missing from TCRdb's copy, which holds only in-frame ones; the method was immunoSEQ multiplex PCR. The table shows 150,000 to 200,000 clones, with around 94% occurring only once. The source was peripheral blood, collected 28 days after the second AZD1222 dose. The receptors were gathered from an adult who received the AZD1222 COVID-19 vaccine.

This clone was recorded once. The chain recombines TRBV2 with TRBJ2-7; 7 nucleotides line up with TRBD2. V lost 8 bases, J lost 3 bases, and 7 bases stayed unmatched. Germline CDR1 reads SNHLY; CDR2 reads FYNNEI. The CDR3 is 13 residues long. The CDR3 nucleotides are TGTGCCAGCGCCCGACTAGCTCTCTACGAGCAGTACTTC. Its protein product is CASARLALYEQYF.

The chain links TRBV30 to TRBJ1-3; maybe TRBD1 (6 bases). Germline-derived CDR1 and CDR2 are GTSNPN and SVGIG (reference sequence). Deletions cut 3 bases from V and 4 bases from J, with 13 bases between. The CDR3 has 14 residues. The CDR3 loop is CAWRATGMGNTIYF. CDR3 nucleotides: TGTGCCTGGAGAGCCACAGGGATGGGAAACACCATATATTTT.

This sequence joins TRBV5-8 and TRBJ2-7; no clear D gene. Germline values: CDR1 SGHTS, CDR2 YDEGEE. The CDR3 extends over 15 amino acids. Trimming removed 3 bases at V and 6 bases at J, with 19 bases between. In DNA form, the CDR3 reads TGTGCCAGCAGCTATAAGGAATTTTGGGTAAGCGAGCAGTACTTC. It translates to CASSYKEFWVSEQYF.

The chain couples TRBV2 to TRBJ1-5; 7 bases are shared with TRBD1. Germline CDR1 SNHLY, CDR2 FYNNEI. The CDR3 extends over 14 amino acids. Trimming at V came to 6 bases and at J to 3 bases, leaving 5 bases not matched to a gene. The CDR3 reads CASSRQGHNQPQHF. In nucleotides, the CDR3 is TGTGCCAGCAGCAGACAGGGCCACAATCAGCCCCAGCATTTT.

This clone was observed a single time. The chain couples TRBV2 to TRBJ2-4; tentatively, D is TRBD1 (7 bases). The CDR3 loop spans 13 amino acids. Germline V CDR1 and CDR2: SNHLY, FYNNEI. V dropped 6 bases and J dropped 9 bases, with 15 bases sitting between them. CDR3 DNA: TGTGCCAGCAGCGGGTTGGAGGGGGCCATTCAGTACTTC. Encoded protein: CASSGLEGAIQYF.